This record looks at one T cell receptor (beta chain) sequence and its context. It lacks a known antigen. Base qualities are not provided; no much larger clone lies one nucleotide away. This record comes from a study of untreated major depressive disorder (dated by TCRdb to between 2017 and 2018). A note on the overall study: In this cross-sectional case-control comparison, antidepressant-free major depressive disorder patients and individually matched non-depressed controls were compared on T cell phenotype and TCR repertoire. The sequencing was a follow-up to the differences in Vbeta 5.1, Vbeta 11 and Vbeta 22 usage that flow cytometry had picked up across the whole cohort. Study-wide conclusions, independent of this receptor: Sequencing confirmed higher TRBV05-01 (Vbeta 5.1) usage among CD4+ T cells of depressed patients than controls, with p = 0.040 in a one-tailed test. TRBV25-01 and TRBV02-01 usage followed the flow-cytometry pattern but did not reach statistical significance in the sequencing data. For the sequencing comparisons, one-tailed planned tests were applied to only three Vbeta families that had been selected in advance. Because of the strict matching and exclusion criteria, the study sample was comparatively small, which limits how generalizable the findings are. In every sequenced subject, the top five TRBV05-01 clones were all identified as private clones.

Every depressed patient was matched in pairs with a non-depressed control on sex, age, current smoking status and body mass index. European descent was reported for all participants. Controls scored 5 or less on the Quick Inventory of Depressive Symptoms-Self Report and had no mood disorder, either currently or at any point in their lifetime. Participants were excluded if they had major medical conditions, Axis I/II comorbidities, regular medication or illicit drug use, or weekly alcohol intake above 100 g. From each participant, roughly 32 ml of peripheral blood was collected into EDTA tubes. Using the BD IMag Human CD4 T Lymphocyte Enrichment Set, CD4+ T cells were purified from thawed PBMCs via magnetic negative selection. Flow cytometry confirmed that the CD4+ enrichment method typically gave 90% to 95% purity. A subgroup of 5 or 6 case-control pairs, chosen blind to chemokine receptor expression and flow-cytometric repertoire skewing results, underwent TCRbeta sequencing. All blood samples were collected in the morning at 8:00 a.m., and PBMCs were isolated by Ficoll-Hypaque gradient centrifugation. PBMCs were gradually cooled to -80 degrees C for cryopreservation and then kept in liquid nitrogen until assay.

The Qiagen DNeasy Blood and Tissue Kit was used to extract total genomic DNA from the purified CD4+ T cells. The TCRbeta CDR3 region, defined according to IMGT, was amplified and sequenced using immunoSEQ immunosequencing protocols. The study's processing was this. The immunoSEQ service preprocessed the raw sequence data to correct PCR and sequencing errors. The sequence data were loaded into the immunoSEQ Analyzer and then analyzed further using VDJtools v1.0.7. The paired Wilcoxon signed-rank test was used to test for differences between patients and controls. The table was pulled from immuneACCESS by TCRdb, which kept in-frame rearrangements only. Such tables lose some clones; where checked, under half of the loss comes from unresolved V genes, and the rest has no known cause. The V and J calls and the clone size are those of that table, but D and trimming were determined from the DNA. For this sample the table gives over 20,000 clones, of which about 89% were detected only once. Of the sample, 5% to 5.5% is held by the ten largest clones.

V is reduced by 5 bases and J by 3 bases, leaving a spacing of 19 bases between them. In the germline V gene, CDR1 corresponds to SGHTA and CDR2 to FQGNSA. The CDR3 goes from the cysteine to the phenylalanine over 16 residues. Kept here is only the CDR3 DNA, which spans 48 bases and is read in frame from base 1. The receptor comes from a woman aged 25 to 45 in good health. This sequence uses TRBV7-2 and TRBJ1-2, with no confidently assigned D gene. The sample consisted of CD4+ T cells from PBMCs. The DNA sequence is TGTGCCAGCAGCGGAGGGAACACCCGGCGGGACTATGGCTACACCTTC. It encodes CASSGGNTRRDYGYTF.